The 8 T cell receptor beta chains below all came from one sample that was sequenced in a study of graft-versus-host responses after intestinal transplantation (dated by TCRdb to the early 2020s). Libraries were built with the immunoSEQ multiplex PCR assay. TCRdb obtained this table from immuneACCESS and retained in-frame rearrangements with V and J assigned. These tables miss some clones; where compared with another copy, unresolved V genes account for less than half of the shortfall, and the remainder is unexplained. The sample data list 85,000 to 100,000 clones, and approximately 90% of these were observed just once. Clones ranked in the top ten supply roughly 0.17% of the sample. In the paper's terms, the time point label means: cells obtained before transplantation from donor or recipient. These receptors' antigens are unknown. The starting material was unstimulated CD4+ T cells sorted from spleen or lymph node cells, obtained before intestinal transplant. The receptors here all came from a human donor who received an intestinal transplant.

The chain has TRBV30 and TRBJ2-1, with 10 bases fitting TRBD2. Germline assignment: CDR1 GTSNPN and CDR2 SVGIG (reference sequence). The trim removed 1 base at V and 10 bases at J, leaving 1 base unmatched. This CDR3 spans 12 amino acids. CDR3 amino acids: CAWSALAGEQFF. The CDR3 DNA reads TGTGCCTGGAGTGCACTAGCGGGGGAGCAGTTCTTC.

The chain is built from TRBV5-1 and TRBJ2-5, with D possibly being TRBD2 (6 bases). The DNA end favors TRBJ2-7, so the J call may be wrong. This CDR3 is 13 amino acids long. CDR1 and CDR2 from the germline V gene are SGHRS and YFSETQ. The CDR3 nucleotides are TGCGCCAGCAGTCGGGGCGGGATCTACGAGCAGTACTTC. Amino acid sequence: CASSRGGIYEQYF.

J is TRBJ2-7 and V is TRBV2, with D perhaps matching TRBD1 (5 bases). V was trimmed by 6 bases and J by 5 bases, leaving 20 bases between them. Germline CDR1 reads SNHLY; CDR2 reads FYNNEI. This CDR3 is built from 15 residues. In DNA form, the CDR3 reads TGTGCCAGCAGCCCCTGGGGCTTAAAAGGCCACGAGCAGTACTTC. Residues: CASSPWGLKGHEQYF.

The chain has TRBV10-3 and TRBJ2-5; 10 nucleotides align to TRBD2. Unmatched junction bases numbered 7, after V lost 5 bases and J lost 4 bases. The germline CDR1 and CDR2 sequences are ENHRY and SYGVKD. The CDR3 length is 15 residues. CDR3 in amino acids: CAISLAGGSRETQYF. In DNA, the CDR3 is TGTGCCATCAGTTTAGCGGGGGGAAGTAGAGAGACCCAGTACTTC.

The rearrangement links TRBV7-8 to TRBJ2-7; unclear D gene. The V and J ends lost 5 bases and 1 base respectively, with 6 bases between them. The CDR3 covers 12 residues. Germline CDR1 SGHVS, CDR2 FQNEAQ. The CDR3: CASSLTSYEQYF. Here the CDR3 DNA reads TGTGCCAGCAGCCTCACATCCTACGAGCAGTACTTC.

This chain joins TRBV29-1 and TRBJ2-7; no clear D. Germline assignment: CDR1 SQVTM and CDR2 ANQGSEA. V shed 4 bases and J shed 0 bases, with 10 bases lying between them. This CDR3 has 13 amino acids. CDR3 sequence reads: CSVAYLSSYEQYF. The CDR3 bases are TGCAGCGTTGCCTATTTGAGCTCCTACGAGCAGTACTTC.

The chain is built from TRBV7-9 and TRBJ1-1, with D uncertain. In germline, CDR1 is SEHNR, CDR2 FQNEAQ (reference sequence). The CDR3 is 13 amino acids. Trimming left V 1 base short and J 1 base short, with 4 bases between. The CDR3 reads CASSLEPNTEAFF. The CDR3 DNA reads as TGTGCCAGCAGCTTAGAGCCGAACACTGAAGCTTTCTTT.

This chain's CDR3 is CASRRQGNTIYF. The DNA of the CDR3 is TGTGCCAGCAGGCGCCAAGGAAACACCATATATTTT. The chain combines TRBV7-9 with TRBJ1-3; D remains unclear. The CDR3 extends over 12 amino acids. Looked up from germline, CDR1 is SEHNR and CDR2 is FQNEAQ (reference sequence). Trimming pared 6 bases from V and 4 bases from J, leaving 7 bases between.